Described below is a single T cell receptor (beta chain) sequence and its context. Its antigen is currently not known. It has no much larger one-base neighbor in the sample; base qualities were not kept. The source of the sample is a study of blood T cells in healthy people across ages (dated by TCRdb to about 2015). Describing the broader study: In model experiments, roughly one uniquely barcoded TCR beta cDNA molecule per two T cells was captured by template switching. The donors were divided into four age groups: young (average around 15 years), middle-aged (almost 40), aged (roughly 60) and long-lived (about 84). To avoid experimental bias, donors of different ages were randomly spread across the sequencing lanes. Two additional independent replicas of 1 million unique cDNA reads from the same blood draw were analyzed for two donors (one aged 18 to 29 and one aged 80 or older). Using deep sequencing normalized with unique cDNA molecular identifiers, the study measured how TCR beta repertoire diversity changes with age. The research as a whole found: As age increased, observed TCR beta diversity per million T cells dropped in a roughly linear way, and a significant reduction was already evident by age approximately 40. A strong correlation was found between observed TCR beta diversity and the percentage of naive T cells measured by flow cytometry. The long-lived group showed more naive CD4+ T cells, fewer expanded clones and increased TCR diversity than the aged group, suggesting age selection. Because the CMV infection status of the donors was unknown, age-related changes in expanded clonotypes may potentially have been confounded. Estimates of total diversity based on one million sequenced T cells were considered lower bounds and underestimates. Conclusive comparison of naive and antigen-experienced compartments was prevented by the profiling of bulk unsorted PBMCs.

The germline V gene (reference sequence) gives CDR1 as DFQATT and CDR2 as SNEGSKA. V loses 6 bases at its end and J loses 7 bases; junction bases beyond the gene matches: 8. Its CDR3 holds 13 amino acids, cysteine through phenylalanine. The entry retains the CDR3 DNA only, 39 bases that are in frame from base 1. Library construction relied on 5' RACE. The listed sequencing device is Illumina HiSeq 2500. A second PCR of about 6 to 11 cycles was run with a J-beta primer mix and a sample-barcoded 5' primer. A template-switch 5' adaptor carrying 12 random nucleotides introduced a unique molecular identifier onto each TCR beta cDNA molecule. At least 3 million CDR3-containing paired-end reads were obtained from each sample. All of the RNA was converted into first-strand cDNA using the Mint cDNA synthesis kit, with a TRBC-specific oligonucleotide serving as the primer. Following uracil-DNA glycosylase treatment, a first 18-cycle PCR with universal primers M1SS and BC2_uni_R was performed on all cDNA. The paper's data handling went like this. Each sample was normalized by randomly selecting 1 million high-quality reads, each carrying a distinct molecular identifier. Instead of being binned into consensus sequences, reads that shared molecular identifiers were thrown out. MiTCR, with a Q25 quality threshold and the strictest error-elimination algorithm, was used for CDR3 identification, clonotype clustering and error correction. A nonparametric unseen species model using Euler transformation provided a lower-bound estimate of total TCR beta diversity. TCRdb handled the public reads itself, with Q25 trimming in fastp and clone calling in MiXCR, and kept productive beta chains. When rows share a CDR3 protein, they turn into one entry using the most common DNA and genes. TCRdb assigned the V and J calls; the authors' analysis was not used. This sample holds hundreds of thousands of distinct CDR3 sequences; roughly 58% were observed only once. Clones ranked in the top ten supply 30% to 40% of the sample.

Systemically healthy Caucasian individuals from Russia, some 36 in total and aged about 6 to 90 years, were included as donors. Each donor gave ten milliliters of peripheral blood, drawn into EDTA-treated Vacutainer tubes. Ficoll-Paque density-gradient centrifugation was used to isolate PBMCs, with at least 7 million per sample. Total RNA was extracted from PBMCs with Trizol reagent, with at least 5.5 micrograms obtained per sample. The percentages of naive CD45RAhigh/CD27high T cells were determined by flow cytometry on a PBMC aliquot from every donor. The receptor was isolated from a man in his sixties in good health. The chain joins TRBV20-1 to TRBJ2-1; 8 bases in between match TRBD2. The sequenced sample consisted of blood. The CDR3 protein sequence reads: CSAPPPGGNEQFF. In nucleotide form, the sequence is TGCAGTGCCCCACCGCCGGGGGGGAATGAGCAGTTCTTC.